What follows are 30 T cell receptor beta chains derived from one specimen sequenced in a study of T cells in Graves' hyperthyroidism and ophthalmopathy (dated by TCRdb to the late 2010s). The library came from multiplex PCR. The sample was run on an Illumina HiSeq 2000. The TCR beta CDR3 regions were amplified from the RNA transcripts. The first round of RT-PCR for the TCR CDR3 was performed with the HTBI primer set and the Qiagen OneStep RT-PCR kit. The public reads were quality trimmed at Q25 with fastp and then assembled into clones with MiXCR by TCRdb, keeping productive beta chains. Rows matching on CDR3 protein sequence are summarized as one entry with the most common DNA and genes. For this sample there are about 540,000 distinct CDR3 sequences; roughly 46% appear just once. The ten largest clones take up about 8.2% of the sample. Sequences were obtained from peripheral blood or thyroid tissue (not recorded which). Receptors were obtained from a woman younger than 35 with Graves' hyperthyroidism. Donor details come from another sample of the same person, matched by shared clones.

On this clonotype itself: A junction boundary mismatches the germline segment, possibly from a read error. The CDR3 DNA reads as TGTGCCAGTAGTGCCGGACGGTCCTCTGGGGCCAACGTCCCGACTTTC. This translates into CASSAGRSSGANVPTF. J is TRBJ2-6 and V is TRBV19, with D perhaps TRBD1 (5 bases). Germline CDR1 LNHDA, CDR2 SQIVND (reference sequence). CDR3 length equals 16 residues.

The chain carries TRBV27 and TRBJ1-1, with a tentative D call TRBD1 (5 bases). In germline, CDR1 is MNHEY, CDR2 SMNVEV (reference sequence). Trimming removed 10 bases at V and 1 base at J, with 13 bases between. The CDR3 length is 13 residues. The CDR3 DNA reads TGTGCCACCAGGGAGGTGGAGAACACTGAAGCTTTCTTT. Amino acid sequence: CATREVENTEAFF.

The chain has TRBV9 and TRBJ1-2, with TRBD1 identical over 7 bases. V shed 2 bases and J 8 bases; nucleotides not matched to a gene: 9. The CDR3 loop spans 14 amino acids. Per germline, CDR1 SGDLS and CDR2 YYNGEE. CDR3 sequence (DNA): TGTGCCAGCAGCGTCGGGGGACAGAGGGACGGCTACACCTTC. It translates to CASSVGGQRDGYTF.

V gene TRBV15 combines with J gene TRBJ2-5, with D possibly matching TRBD2 (5 bases). Deletions cut 7 bases from V and 4 bases from J, with 16 bases between. The CDR3 sequence is 14 residues long. CDR1 is LNHNV and CDR2 is YYDKDF in the germline V gene (reference sequence). CDR3 DNA: TGTGCCACCAAGTTCGGTGGGAGAGGAGAGACCCAGTACTTC. This gives the protein CATKFGGRGETQYF.

The rearrangement links TRBV20-1 to TRBJ1-2; D remains ambiguous. Germline V gene lookup returns CDR1 DFQATT and CDR2 SNEGSKA (reference sequence). The CDR3 has 10 residues. V dropped 6 bases and J dropped 5 bases, with 7 bases sitting between them. In DNA form, the CDR3 reads TGCAGTGCCCTAGAGTATGGCTACACCTTC. The encoded protein is CSALEYGYTF.

This clonotype occurred many times. The rearrangement uses TRBV29-1 and TRBJ1-4; possible D gene TRBD1, 5 bases. Germline V gene data show CDR1 as SQVTM and CDR2 as ANQGSEA. The length of the CDR3 is 14 residues. V was trimmed by 7 bases and J by 5 bases, leaving 17 bases between them. The CDR3 is CSALPGAENEKLFF. The CDR3 region has the DNA TGCAGCGCCCTCCCCGGGGCGGAGAATGAAAAACTGTTTTTT.

V is TRBV29-1 and J is TRBJ1-2; no clear D gene. CDR3 length equals 11 residues. Germline CDR1 SQVTM, CDR2 ANQGSEA. V was pared by 4 bases and J by 2 bases, with 5 bases between. The DNA for the CDR3 is TGCAGCGTTGGGAAGAACTATGGCTACACCTTC. It codes for CSVGKNYGYTF. Based on the CDR3 plus reference TRBV29-1 and TRBJ1-2, the full variable domain is SAVISQKPSRDICQRGTSLTIQCQVDSQVTMMFWYRQQPGQSLTLIATANQGSEATYESGFVIDKFPISRPNLTFSTLTVSNMSPEDSSIYLCSVGKNYGYTFGSGTRLTVV.

The rearrangement links TRBV7-6 to TRBJ2-2; 9 nucleotides agree with TRBD2. V trimming: 8 bases; J trimming: 0 bases; junction bases outside the gene matches: 13. Germline CDR1 is SGHVS and CDR2 is FNYEAQ. CDR3 length: 18 residues. The CDR3 here is CASSPLMGTSTNTGELFF. Written as DNA, the CDR3 is TGTGCCAGCTCACCGCTGATGGGGACTAGCACGAACACCGGGGAGCTGTTTTTT.

The V call is TRBV20-1, the J call TRBJ2-5; 9 positions agree with TRBD1. The CDR3 has 14 amino acids. V shed 1 base, J shed 5 bases, and the junction held 5 bases outside the gene matches. CDR1 and CDR2 from the germline V gene are DFQATT and SNEGSKA (reference sequence). The CDR3 sequence: CSARVGDRVETQYF. The DNA for the CDR3 is TGCAGTGCTAGAGTGGGGGACAGGGTGGAGACCCAGTACTTC.

This clonotype was counted at least ten times. The rearrangement joins TRBV29-1 to TRBJ1-2; no reliable D call. This CDR3 is 12 amino acids long. Per the germline V gene, CDR1 is SQVTM and CDR2 is ANQGSEA. V was clipped by 3 bases and J by 8 bases, with 13 bases between them. CDR3 region: CSVEIPGRGYTF. CDR3 in DNA: TGCAGCGTTGAGATCCCTGGGCGAGGCTACACCTTC.

The rearrangement links TRBV7-9 to TRBJ1-1; 8 nucleotides align to TRBD1. CDR3 length equals 13 residues. Germline-derived CDR1 and CDR2 are SEHNR and FQNEAQ (reference sequence). Unmatched junction bases numbered 5, after V lost 5 bases and J lost 6 bases. This CDR3 reads CASSQETGAEAFF. Written as DNA, the CDR3 is TGTGCCAGCAGCCAAGAGACAGGGGCTGAAGCTTTCTTT.

The rearrangement links TRBV11-2 to TRBJ1-2; D is ambiguous. The length of the CDR3 is 13 residues. Trimming stripped 6 bases from V and 4 bases from J, with 12 bases between. Germline V gives CDR1 SGHAT, CDR2 FQNNGV. CDR3 sequence reads: CASSFGEGYGYTF. DNA of the CDR3: TGTGCCAGCAGTTTTGGGGAGGGCTATGGCTACACCTTC.

The chain employs TRBV7-8 and TRBJ1-5, with 9 nucleotides matching TRBD1. V shed 6 bases, J shed 5 bases, and the junction held 8 bases outside the gene matches. In germline, CDR1 is SGHVS, CDR2 FQNEAQ. The CDR3 spans 15 residues. The CDR3 here is CASSRGRTGDQPQHF. CDR3 DNA: TGTGCCAGCAGTCGTGGGCGGACAGGGGATCAGCCCCAGCATTTT.

As for this clonotype: One end of the junction is discordant with germline, which a read error may explain. The chain uses TRBV10-3 and TRBJ2-5, with TRBD2 matching over 7 bases. Germline CDR1 ENHRY, CDR2 SYGVKD. The CDR3 spans 13 residues. The CDR3 spells CASSWAAGETQYF. The CDR3 DNA reads as TGTGCCAGCAGTTGGGCAGCGGGGGAGACCCAGTACTTC.

This clonotype has a handful of counts. The CDR3 DNA reads TGCAGCGTTTTCGGGGGGCCTTCGAACACCGGGGAGCTGTTTTTT. This sequence encodes CSVFGGPSNTGELFF. The chain combines TRBV29-1 with TRBJ2-2, with D perhaps TRBD2 (7 bases). The germline CDR1 and CDR2 sequences are SQVTM and ANQGSEA. V lost 5 bases and J 0 bases, leaving 13 bases between the germline ends. The CDR3 runs to 15 residues.

This chain connects TRBV29-1 to TRBJ1-2; 7 positions agree with TRBD1. This CDR3 is 14 amino acids long. Germline CDR1 and CDR2: SQVTM and ANQGSEA. With 6 bases clipped from V and 4 bases from J, the junction kept 11 bases outside the gene matches. The DNA for the CDR3 is TGCAGCGTCCTCAGAACAGGGGTACGCTATGGCTACACCTTC. Its translation: CSVLRTGVRYGYTF.

The rearrangement joins TRBV12-3 or TRBV12-4 to TRBJ2-2; D ambiguous. The CDR3 is made up of 12 amino acids. V was trimmed by 6 bases and J by 8 bases, leaving 10 bases between them. CDR3: CASSLNNGELFF. The CDR3, as DNA: TGTGCCAGCAGCCTAAACAATGGGGAGCTGTTTTTT.

This clonotype has a single count. The chain carries TRBV11-2 and TRBJ1-1; D might be TRBD1 (6 bases). Germline V lookup: CDR1 SGHAT, CDR2 FQNNGV. CDR3 length: 16 amino acids. Trimming stripped 4 bases from V and 1 base from J, with 16 bases between. The DNA of the CDR3 is TGTGCCAGCAGCTACAGGGAAAACCCTCCGAACACTGAAGCTTTCTTT. Protein product: CASSYRENPPNTEAFF.

The rearrangement links TRBV25-1 to TRBJ1-3; D is unresolved. CDR1 is MGHDK and CDR2 is SYGVNS in the germline V gene. This CDR3 has 15 residues. Trimming cost V 10 bases and J 0 bases, with 16 bases left between them. The chain's CDR3 is CATRSSINSGNTIYF. CDR3 in DNA: TGTGCCACCCGGAGCAGCATCAACTCTGGAAACACCATATATTTT.

This clonotype was counted ten times or more. V is TRBV20-1 and J is TRBJ1-2; tentative D call: TRBD1 (5 bases). V was pared by 0 bases and J by 4 bases, with 9 bases between. The length of the CDR3 is 13 residues. Germline V gene sequence: CDR1 DFQATT, CDR2 SNEGSKA (reference sequence). In DNA, the CDR3 is TGCAGTGCTAGAGATCAGGGAACCTATGGCTACACCTTC. This translates into CSARDQGTYGYTF.

A remark on this clonotype: An end of the junction does not agree with germline; a read error may underlie this. The genes are TRBV9 and TRBJ2-6; perhaps TRBD2 as D (6 bases). CDR3 length: 12 amino acids. Germline assignment: CDR1 SGDLS and CDR2 YYNGEE. The CDR3 nucleotides read TGTGCCAGCAGCGTAGTGGACGGGACTGAAGCTTTC. Amino acids: CASSVVDGTEAF. The variable domain in full, with the rest retrieved from reference TRBV9 and TRBJ2-6, is DSGVTQTPKHLITATGQRVTLRCSPRSGDLSVYWYQQSLDQGLQFLIQYYNGEERAKGNILERFSAQQFPDLHSELNLSSLELGDSALYFCASSVVDGTEAFGAGSRLTVL.

This clonotype was seen at least ten times. At one boundary the junction diverges from the germline segment, which might be a read error. The CDR3 nucleotides read TGCGCCAGCAGCCAACGACAGGGCAATCAGCCCCAGCATTTT. Protein sequence: CASSQRQGNQPQHF. The V and J genes are TRBV7-9 and TRBJ1-5; D is possibly TRBD1 (6 bases). The CDR3 has 14 amino acids. Germline assignment: CDR1 SEHNR and CDR2 FQNEAQ (reference sequence).

The chain couples TRBV7-9 to TRBJ2-3; D not certain. Germline-derived CDR1 and CDR2 are SEHNR and FQNEAQ (reference sequence). Trimming cost V 5 bases and J 3 bases, with 6 bases left between them. CDR3 length: 12 amino acids. CDR3 protein: CASSIFTDTQYF. In DNA, the CDR3 is TGTGCCAGCAGCATCTTTACAGATACGCAGTATTTT.

This clonotype was seen repeatedly, ten times or more. V and J are TRBV7-9 and TRBJ1-2, with D possibly matching TRBD1 (6 bases). Germline V gene data show CDR1 as SEHNR and CDR2 as FQNEAQ (reference sequence). The CDR3 totals 13 residues. The V end lost 6 bases, the J end lost 1 base, and 9 bases lay between the germline ends. CDR3 amino acids: CASRVDSNYGYTF. The CDR3 region has the DNA TGTGCCAGCAGAGTGGACAGTAACTATGGCTACACCTTC.

The chain carries TRBV10-3 and TRBJ2-7; 14 bases fit TRBD2. The end of the DNA aligns better with TRBJ2-5, so the J call may be wrong. The CDR3 loop spans 13 amino acids. Germline V gene data show CDR1 as ENHRY and CDR2 as SYGVKD. The CDR3 reads CAGGTSGRETQYF. Written as DNA, the CDR3 is TGTGCCGGAGGGACTAGCGGGAGAGAGACCCAGTACTTC.

The table lists this clonotype with a count of one. The genes are TRBV29-1 and TRBJ1-1, with D perhaps TRBD1 (5 bases). Trimming took 8 bases from V and 1 from J, leaving 20 bases between them. From germline, CDR1 is SQVTM and CDR2 ANQGSEA. This CDR3 comprises 15 residues. The CDR3, as DNA: TGCAGCAGTTCTCATTCAGGGCCCGAGAACACTGAAGCTTTCTTT. Amino acids: CSSSHSGPENTEAFF.

This clonotype has a handful of counts. V gene TRBV7-9 combines with J gene TRBJ1-1, with unresolved D. V lost 5 bases and J lost 6, with 22 bases in between. Germline CDR1 SEHNR, CDR2 FQNEAQ (reference sequence). This CDR3 spans 16 amino acids. CDR3 amino acids: CASSQVLGSNFPEAFF. As DNA, the CDR3 is TGTGCCAGCAGCCAAGTTTTAGGGTCCAATTTCCCTGAAGCTTTCTTT.

This sequence joins TRBV19 and TRBJ1-3; D is unclear. The V end was cut by 7 bases, the J end by 7 bases, with 17 bases between. The CDR3 has 14 residues. Germline CDR1 reads LNHDA; CDR2 reads SQIVND (reference sequence). CDR3 sequence (DNA): TGTGCCAGTAACGGTGGGTCGGTTAGGAACACCATATATTTT. This encodes CASNGGSVRNTIYF. Based on the CDR3 plus reference TRBV19 and TRBJ1-3, the full variable domain is DGGITQSPKYLFRKEGQNVTLSCEQNLNHDAMYWYRQDPGQGLRLIYYSQIVNDFQKGDIAEGYSVSREKKESFPLTVTSAQKNPTAFYLCASNGGSVRNTIYFGEGSWLTVV.

The sample holds many counts of this clonotype. The gene calls are TRBV7-9 and TRBJ1-2, with a possible D match to TRBD1 (6 bases). From germline, CDR1 is SEHNR and CDR2 FQNEAQ (reference sequence). Trimming shortened V by 1 base and J by 8 bases, and 11 bases separated the two germline ends. CDR3 length equals 13 residues. CDR3 region: CASSLEGGRGYTF. In DNA, the CDR3 is TGTGCCAGCAGCTTAGAAGGGGGGCGCGGCTACACCTTC.

About this clonotype: Germline and junction disagree at one end, which may indicate a read error. This chain links TRBV25-1 with TRBJ1-2; no clear D gene. The CDR3 is made up of 13 amino acids. The V gene's germline CDR1 is MGHDK and CDR2 SYGVNS. The CDR3 DNA sequence: TGTGCCACCAGTGACGGGGTGGGCTATGGCTACACCTTC. This encodes CATSDGVGYGYTF.